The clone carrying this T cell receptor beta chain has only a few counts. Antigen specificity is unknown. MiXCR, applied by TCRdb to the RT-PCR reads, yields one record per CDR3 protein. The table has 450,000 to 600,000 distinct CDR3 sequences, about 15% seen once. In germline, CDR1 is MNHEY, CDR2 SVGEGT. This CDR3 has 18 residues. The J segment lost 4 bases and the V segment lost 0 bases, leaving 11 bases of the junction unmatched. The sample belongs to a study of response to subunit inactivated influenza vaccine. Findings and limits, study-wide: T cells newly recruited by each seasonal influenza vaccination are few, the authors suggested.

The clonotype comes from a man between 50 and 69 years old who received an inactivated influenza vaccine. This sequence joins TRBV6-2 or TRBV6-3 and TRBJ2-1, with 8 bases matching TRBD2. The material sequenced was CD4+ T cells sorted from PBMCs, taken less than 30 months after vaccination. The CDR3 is CASSYSIGLAGLYNEQFF. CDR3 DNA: TGTGCCAGCAGTTACTCGATAGGGCTAGCGGGTTTATACAATGAGCAGTTCTTC.